This TCR beta chain was retrieved from a study of technical replicates of blood from a handful of donors. The CDR3 consists of 14 residues. The V gene's germline CDR1 is SGHVS and CDR2 FNYEAQ. Losses at the gene ends were 5 bases for V and 8 bases for J; bases not matched to a gene: 8. Clones were sequenced by immunoSEQ multiplex PCR, and TCRdb holds only the in-frame ones, with some missing. The sample contains about 100,000 clones, approximately 95% of which appear only once. Sequenced: T cells isolated from PBMCs. The sequence was collected from a human donor in good health. This chain connects TRBV7-6 to TRBJ1-4, with TRBD1 identical over 7 bases. CDR3 in amino acids: CASSRRTGGEKLFF. The CDR3 DNA is TGTGCCAGCAGCCGAAGGACAGGCGGAGAAAAACTGTTTTTT. Full variable domain (outside the CDR3, taken from reference TRBV7-6 and TRBJ1-4): GAGVSQSPRYKVTKRGQDVALRCDPISGHVSLYWYRQALGQGPEFLTYFNYEAQQDKSGLPNDRFSAERPEGSISTLTIQRTEQRDSAMYRCASSRRTGGEKLFFGSGTQLSVL.